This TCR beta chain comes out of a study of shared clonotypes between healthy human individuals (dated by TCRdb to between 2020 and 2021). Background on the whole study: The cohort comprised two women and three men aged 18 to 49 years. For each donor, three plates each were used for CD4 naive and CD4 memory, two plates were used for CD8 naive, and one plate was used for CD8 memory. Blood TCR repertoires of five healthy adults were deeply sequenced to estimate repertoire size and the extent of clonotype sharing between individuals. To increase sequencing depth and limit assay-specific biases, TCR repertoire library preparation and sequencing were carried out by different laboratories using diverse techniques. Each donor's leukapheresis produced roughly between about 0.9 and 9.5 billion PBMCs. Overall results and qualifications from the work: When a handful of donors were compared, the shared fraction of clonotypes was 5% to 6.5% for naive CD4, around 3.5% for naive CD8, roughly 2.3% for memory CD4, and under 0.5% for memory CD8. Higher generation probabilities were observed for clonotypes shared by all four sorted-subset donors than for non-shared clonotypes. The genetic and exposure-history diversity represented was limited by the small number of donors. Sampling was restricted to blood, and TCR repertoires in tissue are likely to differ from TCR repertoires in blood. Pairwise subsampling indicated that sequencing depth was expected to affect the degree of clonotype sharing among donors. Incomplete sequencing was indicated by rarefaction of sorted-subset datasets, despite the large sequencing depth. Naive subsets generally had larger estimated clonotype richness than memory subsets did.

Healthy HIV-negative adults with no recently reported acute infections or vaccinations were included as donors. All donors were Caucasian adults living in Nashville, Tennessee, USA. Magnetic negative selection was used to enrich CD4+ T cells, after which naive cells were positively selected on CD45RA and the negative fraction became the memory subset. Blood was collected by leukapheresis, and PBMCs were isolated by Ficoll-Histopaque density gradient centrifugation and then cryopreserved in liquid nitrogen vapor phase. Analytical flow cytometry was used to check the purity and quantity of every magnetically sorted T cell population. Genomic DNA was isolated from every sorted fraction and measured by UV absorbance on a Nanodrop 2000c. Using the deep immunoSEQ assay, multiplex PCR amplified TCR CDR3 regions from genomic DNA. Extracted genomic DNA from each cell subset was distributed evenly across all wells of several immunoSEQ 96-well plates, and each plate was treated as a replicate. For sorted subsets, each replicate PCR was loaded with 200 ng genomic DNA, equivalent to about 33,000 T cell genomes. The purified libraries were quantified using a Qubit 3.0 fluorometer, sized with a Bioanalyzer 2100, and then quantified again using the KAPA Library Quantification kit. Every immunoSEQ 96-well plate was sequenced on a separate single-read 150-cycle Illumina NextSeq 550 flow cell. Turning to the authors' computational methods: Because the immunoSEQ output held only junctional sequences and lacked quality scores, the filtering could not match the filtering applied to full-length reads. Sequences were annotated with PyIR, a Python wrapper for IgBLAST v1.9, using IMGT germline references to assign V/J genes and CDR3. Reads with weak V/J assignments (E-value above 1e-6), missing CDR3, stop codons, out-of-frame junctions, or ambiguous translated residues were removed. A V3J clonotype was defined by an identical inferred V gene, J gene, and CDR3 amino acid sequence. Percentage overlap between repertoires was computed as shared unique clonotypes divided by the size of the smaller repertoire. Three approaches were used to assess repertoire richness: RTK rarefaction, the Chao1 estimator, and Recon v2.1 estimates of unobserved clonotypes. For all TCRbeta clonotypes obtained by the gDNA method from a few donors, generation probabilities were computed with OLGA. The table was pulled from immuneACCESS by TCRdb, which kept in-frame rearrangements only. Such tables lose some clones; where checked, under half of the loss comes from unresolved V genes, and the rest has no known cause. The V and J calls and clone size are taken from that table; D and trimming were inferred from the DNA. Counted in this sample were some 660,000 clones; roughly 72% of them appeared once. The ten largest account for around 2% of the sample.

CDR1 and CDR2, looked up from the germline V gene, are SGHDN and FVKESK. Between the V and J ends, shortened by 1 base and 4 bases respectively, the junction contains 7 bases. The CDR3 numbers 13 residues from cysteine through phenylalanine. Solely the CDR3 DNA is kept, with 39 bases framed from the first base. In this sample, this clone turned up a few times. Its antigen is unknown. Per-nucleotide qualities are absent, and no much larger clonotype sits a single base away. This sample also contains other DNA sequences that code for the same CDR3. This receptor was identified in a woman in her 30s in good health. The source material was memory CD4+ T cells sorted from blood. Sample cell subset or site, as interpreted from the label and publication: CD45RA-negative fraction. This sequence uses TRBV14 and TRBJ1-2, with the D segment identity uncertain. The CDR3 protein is CASSQVYSYGYTF. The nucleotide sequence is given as TGTGCCAGCAGCCAAGTGTATTCCTATGGCTACACCTTC. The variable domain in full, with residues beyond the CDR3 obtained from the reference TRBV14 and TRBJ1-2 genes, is EAGVTQFPSHSVIEKGQTVTLRCDPISGHDNLYWYRRVMGKEIKFLLHFVKESKQDESGMPNNRFLAERTGGTYSTLKVQPAELEDSGVYFCASSQVYSYGYTFGSGTRLTVV.